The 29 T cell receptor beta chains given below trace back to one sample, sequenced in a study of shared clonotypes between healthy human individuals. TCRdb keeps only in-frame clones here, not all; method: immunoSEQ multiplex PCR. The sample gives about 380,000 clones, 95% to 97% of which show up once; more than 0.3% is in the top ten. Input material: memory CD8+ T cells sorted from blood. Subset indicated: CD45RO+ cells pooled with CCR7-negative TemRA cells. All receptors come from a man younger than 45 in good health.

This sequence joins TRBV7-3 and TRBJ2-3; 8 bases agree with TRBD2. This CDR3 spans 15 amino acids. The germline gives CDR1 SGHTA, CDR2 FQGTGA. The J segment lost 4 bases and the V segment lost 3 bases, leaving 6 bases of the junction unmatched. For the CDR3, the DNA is TGTGCCAGCAGCTTGGGACTAGAAACCTCAGATACGCAGTATTTT. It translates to CASSLGLETSDTQYF.

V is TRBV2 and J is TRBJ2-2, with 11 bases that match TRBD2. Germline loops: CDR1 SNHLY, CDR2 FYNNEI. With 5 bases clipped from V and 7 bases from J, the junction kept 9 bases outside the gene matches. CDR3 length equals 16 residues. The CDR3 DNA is TGTGCCAGCAGTCCAAGACTAGCGGGATACAACGGGGAGCTGTTTTTT. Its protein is CASSPRLAGYNGELFF.

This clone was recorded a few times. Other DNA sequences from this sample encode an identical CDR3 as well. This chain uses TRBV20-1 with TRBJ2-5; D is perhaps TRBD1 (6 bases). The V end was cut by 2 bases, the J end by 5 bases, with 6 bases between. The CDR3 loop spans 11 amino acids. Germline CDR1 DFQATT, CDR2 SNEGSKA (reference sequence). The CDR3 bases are TGCAGTGCTAGACAGGGGGAGACCCAGTACTTC. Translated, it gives CSARQGETQYF.

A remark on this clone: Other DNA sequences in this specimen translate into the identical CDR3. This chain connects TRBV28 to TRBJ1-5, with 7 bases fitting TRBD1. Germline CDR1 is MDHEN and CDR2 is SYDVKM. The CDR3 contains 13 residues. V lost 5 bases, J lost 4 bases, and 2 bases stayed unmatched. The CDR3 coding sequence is TGTGCCAGCAGTCTACAGGGGAATCAGCCCCAGCATTTT. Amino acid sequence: CASSLQGNQPQHF.

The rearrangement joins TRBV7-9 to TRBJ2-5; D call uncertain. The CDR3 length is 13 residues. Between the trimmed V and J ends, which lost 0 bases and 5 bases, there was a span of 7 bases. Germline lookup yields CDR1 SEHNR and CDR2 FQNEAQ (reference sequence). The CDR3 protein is CASSLAGMETQYF. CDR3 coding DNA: TGTGCCAGCAGCTTAGCAGGGATGGAGACCCAGTACTTC.

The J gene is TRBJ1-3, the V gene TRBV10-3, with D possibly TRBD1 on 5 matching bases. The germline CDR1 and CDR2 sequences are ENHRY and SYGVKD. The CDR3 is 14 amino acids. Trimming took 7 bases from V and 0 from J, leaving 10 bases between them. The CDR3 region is CAIMGDPSGNTIYF. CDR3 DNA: TGTGCCATCATGGGGGACCCCTCTGGAAACACCATATATTTT.

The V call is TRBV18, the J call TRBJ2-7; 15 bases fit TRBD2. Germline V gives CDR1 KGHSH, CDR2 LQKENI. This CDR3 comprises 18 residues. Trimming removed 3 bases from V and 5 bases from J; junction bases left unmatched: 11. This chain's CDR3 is CASSPRTGGLAGGDEQYF. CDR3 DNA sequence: TGTGCCAGCTCACCGAGGACAGGGGGACTAGCGGGAGGAGACGAGCAGTACTTC.

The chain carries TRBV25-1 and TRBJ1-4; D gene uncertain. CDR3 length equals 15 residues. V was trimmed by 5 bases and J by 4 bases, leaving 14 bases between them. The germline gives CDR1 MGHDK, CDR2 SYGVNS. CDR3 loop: CASSRSAAFNEKLFF. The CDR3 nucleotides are TGTGCCAGCAGTCGATCGGCAGCCTTTAATGAAAAACTGTTTTTT.

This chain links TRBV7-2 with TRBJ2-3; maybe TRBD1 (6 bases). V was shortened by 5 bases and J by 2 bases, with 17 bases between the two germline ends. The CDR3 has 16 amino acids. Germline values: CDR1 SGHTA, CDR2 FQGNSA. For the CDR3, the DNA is TGTGCCAGCAGCGTCCAGGGGTTAATGTTCACAGATACGCAGTATTTT. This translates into CASSVQGLMFTDTQYF.

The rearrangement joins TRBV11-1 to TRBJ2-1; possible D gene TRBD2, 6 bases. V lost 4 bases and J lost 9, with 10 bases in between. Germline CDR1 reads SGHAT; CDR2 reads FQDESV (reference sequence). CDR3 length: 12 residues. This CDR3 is CASSYGGGEQFF. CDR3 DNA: TGTGCCAGCAGCTACGGGGGTGGTGAGCAGTTCTTC.

For the CDR3, the DNA is TGTGCCAGCAGCTTAGTTCAGGGACTTAATGAAAAACTGTTTTTT. Protein: CASSLVQGLNEKLFF. The V gene is TRBV11-2, the J gene TRBJ1-4; TRBD1 is a possible D gene (5 bases). CDR1 is SGHAT and CDR2 is FQNNGV in the germline V gene. The V end lost 1 base, the J end lost 4 bases, and 10 bases lay between the germline ends. The CDR3 sequence is 15 residues long.

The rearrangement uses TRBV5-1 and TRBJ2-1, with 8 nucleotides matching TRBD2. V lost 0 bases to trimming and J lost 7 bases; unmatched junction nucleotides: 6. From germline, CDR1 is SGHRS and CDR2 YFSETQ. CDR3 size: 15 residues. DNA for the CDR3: TGCGCCAGCAGCTTGGCCCCGGGAGGGGGAAATGAGCAGTTCTTC. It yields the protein CASSLAPGGGNEQFF.

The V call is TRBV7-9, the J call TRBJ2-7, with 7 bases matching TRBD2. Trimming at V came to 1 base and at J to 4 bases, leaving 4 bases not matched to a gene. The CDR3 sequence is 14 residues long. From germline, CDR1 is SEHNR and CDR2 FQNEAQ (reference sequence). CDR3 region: CASSLVSGGYEQYF. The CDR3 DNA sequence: TGTGCCAGCAGCTTAGTGTCGGGGGGATACGAGCAGTACTTC.

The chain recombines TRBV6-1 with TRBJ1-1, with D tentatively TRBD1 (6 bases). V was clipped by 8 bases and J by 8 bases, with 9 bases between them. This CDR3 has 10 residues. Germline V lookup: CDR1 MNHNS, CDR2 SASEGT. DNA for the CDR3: TGTGCCAGCGGTACAGGGGAAGCTTTCTTT. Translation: CASGTGEAFF.

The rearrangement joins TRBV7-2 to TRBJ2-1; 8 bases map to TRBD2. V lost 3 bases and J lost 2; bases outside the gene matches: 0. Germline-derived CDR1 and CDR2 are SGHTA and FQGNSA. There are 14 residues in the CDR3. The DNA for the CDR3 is TGTGCCAGCAGCTTGACTAGCGCCTACAATGAGCAGTTCTTC. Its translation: CASSLTSAYNEQFF.

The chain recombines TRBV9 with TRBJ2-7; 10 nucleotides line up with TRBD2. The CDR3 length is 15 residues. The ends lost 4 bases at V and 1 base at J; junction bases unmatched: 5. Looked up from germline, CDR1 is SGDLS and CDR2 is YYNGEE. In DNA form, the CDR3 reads TGTGCCAGCAGCCCCGGACTAGCGGCTTCCTACGAGCAGTACTTC. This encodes CASSPGLAASYEQYF.

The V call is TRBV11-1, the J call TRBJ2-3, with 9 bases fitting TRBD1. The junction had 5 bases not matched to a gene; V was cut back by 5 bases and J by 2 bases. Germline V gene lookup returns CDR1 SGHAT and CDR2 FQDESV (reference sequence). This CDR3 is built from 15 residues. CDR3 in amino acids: CASSPGQGNTDTQYF. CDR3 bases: TGTGCCAGCAGCCCTGGACAGGGGAACACAGATACGCAGTATTTT.

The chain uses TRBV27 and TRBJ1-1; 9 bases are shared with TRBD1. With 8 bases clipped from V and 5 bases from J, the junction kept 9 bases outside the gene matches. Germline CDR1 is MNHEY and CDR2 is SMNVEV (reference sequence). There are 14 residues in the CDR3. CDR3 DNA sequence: TGTGCCAGCGGGGCGGACAGGGGAGAGACTGAAGCTTTCTTT. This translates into CASGADRGETEAFF.

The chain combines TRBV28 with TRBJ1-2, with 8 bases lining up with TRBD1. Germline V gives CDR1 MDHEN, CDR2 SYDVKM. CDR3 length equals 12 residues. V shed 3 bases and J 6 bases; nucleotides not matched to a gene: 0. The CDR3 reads CASSFRGHGYTF. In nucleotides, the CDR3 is TGTGCCAGCAGTTTCAGGGGGCATGGCTACACCTTC.

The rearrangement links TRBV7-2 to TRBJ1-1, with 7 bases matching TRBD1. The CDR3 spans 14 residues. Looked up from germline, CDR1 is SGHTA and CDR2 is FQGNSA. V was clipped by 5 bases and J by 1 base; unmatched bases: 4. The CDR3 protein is CASSTRQGNTEAFF. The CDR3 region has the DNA TGTGCCAGCAGCACAAGACAGGGGAACACTGAAGCTTTCTTT.

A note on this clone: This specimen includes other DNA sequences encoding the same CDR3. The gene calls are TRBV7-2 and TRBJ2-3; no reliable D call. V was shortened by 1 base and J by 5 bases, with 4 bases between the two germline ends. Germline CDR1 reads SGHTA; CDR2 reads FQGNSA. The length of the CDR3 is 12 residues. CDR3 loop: CASSLGLDTQYF. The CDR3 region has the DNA TGTGCCAGCAGCTTAGGATTAGATACGCAGTATTTT. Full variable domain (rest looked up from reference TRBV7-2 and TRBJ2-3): GAGVSQSPSNKVTEKGKDVELRCDPISGHTALYWYRQSLGQGLEFLIYFQGNSAPDKSGLPSDRFSAERTGGSVSTLTIQRTQQEDSAVYLCASSLGLDTQYFGPGTRLTVL.

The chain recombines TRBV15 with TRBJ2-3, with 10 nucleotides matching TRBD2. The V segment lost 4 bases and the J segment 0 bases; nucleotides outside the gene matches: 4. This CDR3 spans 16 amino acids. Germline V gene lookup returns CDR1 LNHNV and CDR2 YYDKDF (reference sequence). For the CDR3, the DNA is TGTGCCACCAGCACACTAGCGGGGATAAGCACAGATACGCAGTATTTT. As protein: CATSTLAGISTDTQYF.

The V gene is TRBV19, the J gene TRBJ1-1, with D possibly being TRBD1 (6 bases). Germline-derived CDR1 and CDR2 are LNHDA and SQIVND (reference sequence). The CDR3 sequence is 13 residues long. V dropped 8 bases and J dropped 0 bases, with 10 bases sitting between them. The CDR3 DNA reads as TGTGCCAGTGAGGGGGTTCTGAACACTGAAGCTTTCTTT. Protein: CASEGVLNTEAFF.

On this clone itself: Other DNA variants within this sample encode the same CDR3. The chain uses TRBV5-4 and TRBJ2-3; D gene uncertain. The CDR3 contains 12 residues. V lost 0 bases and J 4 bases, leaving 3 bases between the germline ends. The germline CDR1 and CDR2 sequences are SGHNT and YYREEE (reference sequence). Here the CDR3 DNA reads TGTGCCAGCAGCTTGGATGCAGATACGCAGTATTTT. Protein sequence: CASSLDADTQYF.

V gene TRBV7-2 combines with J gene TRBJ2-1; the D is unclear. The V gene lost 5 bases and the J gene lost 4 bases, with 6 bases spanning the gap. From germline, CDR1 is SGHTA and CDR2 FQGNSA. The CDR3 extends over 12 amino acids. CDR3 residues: CASSQLYNEQFF. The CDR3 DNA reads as TGTGCCAGCAGCCAGCTGTACAATGAGCAGTTCTTC. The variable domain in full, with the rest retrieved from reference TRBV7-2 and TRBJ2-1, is GAGVSQSPSNKVTEKGKDVELRCDPISGHTALYWYRQSLGQGLEFLIYFQGNSAPDKSGLPSDRFSAERTGGSVSTLTIQRTQQEDSAVYLCASSQLYNEQFFGPGTRLTVL.

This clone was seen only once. DNA for the CDR3: TGTGCCAGCAGCGATTGGACAGGGATAGACACCATATATTTT. Its translation is CASSDWTGIDTIYF. The gene calls are TRBV5-6 and TRBJ1-3; 8 positions agree with TRBD1. Germline V gene lookup returns CDR1 SGHDT and CDR2 YYEEEE. CDR3 length equals 14 residues. V lost 4 bases and J lost 8; bases outside the gene matches: 8.

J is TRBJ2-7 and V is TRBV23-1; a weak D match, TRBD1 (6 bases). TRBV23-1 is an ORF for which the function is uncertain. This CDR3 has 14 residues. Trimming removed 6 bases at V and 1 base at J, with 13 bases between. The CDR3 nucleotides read TGCGCCAGCAGCCAAAAGACAGGTTCCTACGAGCAGTACTTC. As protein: CASSQKTGSYEQYF.

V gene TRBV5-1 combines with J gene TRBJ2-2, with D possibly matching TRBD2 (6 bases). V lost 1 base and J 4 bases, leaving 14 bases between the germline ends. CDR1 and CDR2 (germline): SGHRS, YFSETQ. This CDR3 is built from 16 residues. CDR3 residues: CASSLRLATSTGELFF. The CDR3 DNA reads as TGCGCCAGCAGCTTGAGGCTAGCGACCTCCACCGGGGAGCTGTTTTTT.

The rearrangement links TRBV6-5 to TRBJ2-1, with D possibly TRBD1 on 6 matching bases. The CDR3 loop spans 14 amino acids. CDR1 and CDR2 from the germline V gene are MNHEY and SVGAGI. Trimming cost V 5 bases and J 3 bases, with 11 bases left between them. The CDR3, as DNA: TGTGCCAGCAGTGAGGGACACCTCTACAATGAGCAGTTCTTC. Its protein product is CASSEGHLYNEQFF.